The clone carrying this T cell receptor (beta chain) has only a few counts. This record belongs to a study of T cells in Graves' hyperthyroidism and ophthalmopathy. The J segment lost 0 bases and the V segment lost 4 bases, leaving 5 bases of the junction unmatched. The CDR3 totals 15 residues. Template material for amplifying TCR beta CDR3 regions consisted of RNA transcripts. In the first-round RT-PCR of the TCR CDR3, the HTBI primer set was used. Via MiXCR, TCRdb re-called the multiplex PCR reads, giving one row per CDR3 protein. Here the sample spans roughly 840,000 distinct CDR3 sequences, about 38% being singletons.

Source material: blood. The sequence was obtained from a man younger than 30 with Graves' hyperthyroidism. The chain employs TRBV12-3 or TRBV12-4 and TRBJ2-5, with 7 positions matching TRBD1. The CDR3 sequence: CASSSFQGDQETQYF. The CDR3 nucleotides are TGTGCCAGCAGTTCCTTCCAGGGGGACCAAGAGACCCAGTACTTC.